Each of the 3 T cell receptor beta chains below was sequenced from the same sample in a study of blood T cells in healthy people across ages. Primed by a sample-barcoded 5' primer and a J-beta primer mix, a second PCR proceeded for 7 to 11 cycles. TCRdb reanalysed the 5' RACE reads using MiXCR and keeps one entry per CDR3 protein. The sample shows some 940,000 distinct CDR3 sequences, 25% to 30% of them seen only once. These data are also associated with another study on T cells of mothers and their children.

The sample comprised blood. Receptor source: a woman aged 40 to 50 in good health.

This clonotype was seen at least ten times. This rearrangement joins TRBV11-1 to TRBJ2-5; D gene unclear. The V gene's germline CDR1 is SGHAT and CDR2 FQDESV (reference sequence). Deletions cut 3 bases from V and 4 bases from J, with 9 bases between. The CDR3 sequence is 13 residues long. Here the CDR3 DNA reads TGTGCCAGCAGCTTGACCCTCAGAGAGACCCAGTACTTC. This gives the protein CASSLTLRETQYF.

This clonotype occurred a few times. The chain employs TRBV3-1 and TRBJ2-3; D might be TRBD2 (6 bases). V gave up 1 base and J gave up 6 bases, with 14 bases separating them. This CDR3 has 15 residues. Germline V gene sequence: CDR1 LGHDT, CDR2 YNNKEL (reference sequence). The CDR3 DNA is TGTGCCAGCAGCCAAGGGGCCGCGGGGTTGGATACGCAGTATTTT. It codes for CASSQGAAGLDTQYF.

This clonotype has only one observation. The chain employs TRBV29-1 and TRBJ2-1; D is uncertain. The CDR3 has 12 amino acids. The germline V gene encodes CDR1 SQVTM and CDR2 ANQGSEA. V lost 6 bases, J lost 0 bases, and 6 bases lay in between. CDR3 nucleotides: TGCAGCGTCGAGCCCTCCTACAATGAGCAGTTCTTC. Translated, it gives CSVEPSYNEQFF.